This TCR beta chain was sequenced in a study of cytomegalovirus exposure and HLA in healthy donors. Background on the study: A data release that came early held roughly 80 million unique TCRs from HLA-typed donors.

Findings of the study overall: In a later analysis, TCR association rates varied by HLA locus: DRB1 most, HLA-C fewest. Some highly shared sequence variants likely arose as a pipeline artifact.

The primer mix had 60 Vbeta and 13 Jbeta primers. Sequencing was performed with immunoSEQ multiplex PCR; in TCRdb, only in-frame clones are kept and a portion is missing. The sample lists roughly 120,000 clones, roughly 80% occurring once. In regard to this clone: Its antigen is unknown.

The CDR3 has 15 residues. Trimming removed 0 bases at V and 7 bases at J, with 16 bases between. The germline CDR1 and CDR2 sequences are SGDLS and YYNGEE. Healthy donors of bone marrow made up the group. Sequenced input: PBMCs. The rearrangement uses TRBV9 and TRBJ1-2, with D unclear. The source is a woman aged 40 to 50 in good health and CMV-seronegative. CDR3 region: CASSVGEVARAGYTF. The CDR3 region has the DNA TGTGCCAGCAGCGTAGGTGAGGTGGCCCGAGCTGGCTACACCTTC.